Listed below are T cell receptor beta chains from one sample, sequenced in a study of shared T cell receptors in the human thymus. Repertoires were generated with immunoSEQ multiplex PCR, while TCRdb's copy carries only in-frame clones and drops some. The data hold hundreds of thousands of clones, with 80% to 90% observed a single time. The same sample was also studied in work on human thymus T cells.

What was sequenced was thymocytes. Receptors were obtained from a boy under three years old with a congenital heart defect. Both conserved end residues are trimmed from each CDR3. The D gene is left open where the match is weak.

D: NA
V: TRBV5-4
CDR3: ASSLGSGGETQY

D: NA
V: TRBV5-1
CDR3: ASSPDAAWTANYGYT

D: TRBD1
V: TRBV19
CDR3: ASSGNTGAEENTEAF

D: NA
V: TRBV2
CDR3: ASRPNRDSGANVLT

D: NA
V: TRBV7-9
CDR3: ASSRAPYEQY

D: TRBD1
V: TRBV14
CDR3: ASSHTDRGRRGPYGYT

D: NA
V: TRBV6-5
CDR3: ASSYSPGKAF

D: TRBD2
V: TRBV7-9
CDR3: ASSAQGYLAGVSYEQY

D: NA
V: TRBV10-3
CDR3: AISKVETDTYEQY

D: TRBD2
V: TRBV11-2
CDR3: ASSPEAAGTNVETQY

D: NA
V: TRBV5-4
CDR3: ASSLSPVNSPLH

D: TRBD1
V: TRBV28
CDR3: ASSPTGGFGNQPQH

D: NA
V: TRBV30
CDR3: AWSVDRRNQPQH

D: TRBD1
V: TRBV28
CDR3: ASSRTGGVWEKLF

D: NA
V: TRBV2
CDR3: ASSEVRVQETQY

D: TRBD1
V: TRBV6-5
CDR3: ASSYSGGQGNYGYT

D: NA
V: TRBV5-8
CDR3: ASMRRETGNTIY

D: NA
V: TRBV29-1
CDR3: SVVGGGGYGYT

D: NA
V: TRBV6-5
CDR3: ASSYSGGRGVYGYT

D: NA
V: TRBV28
CDR3: ASSLYSPGGASNTEAF

D: NA
V: TRBV7-8
CDR3: ASSPRGRASNQPQH

D: TRBD2
V: TRBV10-2
CDR3: ASQGTSGNTGELF

D: NA
V: TRBV30
CDR3: AGRDRAYNEQF

D: NA
V: TRBV2
CDR3: ASSEHRPTRLVDTQY

D: TRBD2
V: TRBV27
CDR3: ASRTGTSGTGELF

D: NA
V: TRBV4-1
CDR3: ASSQELRHYEQF

D: TRBD1
V: TRBV6-1
CDR3: ASRGDREDEQY

D: TRBD2
V: TRBV4-3
CDR3: ASSQRPGLAGGVPSYNEQF

D: NA
V: TRBV7-8
CDR3: ASSLAYNSYEQY

D: NA
V: TRBV7-6
CDR3: ASSLIGASEQY

D: TRBD2
V: TRBV27
CDR3: ASSWAGGWNGELF

D: TRBD1
V: TRBV7-6
CDR3: ASSLSRQGYGYT

D: NA
V: TRBV29-1
CDR3: SVGTSDNFYEQY

D: NA
V: TRBV28
CDR3: ASTPSGEQGEKLF

D: TRBD2
V: TRBV25-1
CDR3: ASSEYEGGEDYEQY

D: TRBD2
V: TRBV27
CDR3: ASYQLQTSGGSNEQF

D: TRBD2
V: TRBV7-9
CDR3: ASSLAAQRGYEQY

D: TRBD1
V: TRBV25-1
CDR3: ASSGTEDREQF

D: TRBD1
V: TRBV4-3
CDR3: ASSQRQGHNEQF

D: TRBD1
V: TRBV7-9
CDR3: ASSAQVGTGNEQY

D: NA
V: TRBV25-1
CDR3: ASSELGKEELNTEAF

D: TRBD2
V: TRBV25-1
CDR3: ASYGTSGTIGELF

D: TRBD1
V: TRBV9
CDR3: ASSPGQGATFGNTIY

D: TRBD2
V: TRBV5-6
CDR3: ASSGGLAENTGELF

D: TRBD2
V: TRBV28
CDR3: ASSHGTSGAQSSYEQY

D: TRBD1
V: TRBV29-1
CDR3: SVERDRGYNEQF

D: TRBD1
V: TRBV5-1
CDR3: ASSPPPGQGATEAF

D: TRBD1
V: TRBV19
CDR3: ASSNGPLTGTAHGYT